This T cell receptor (beta chain) was profiled in a study of early T cells in non-severe SARS-CoV-2 infection. Study summary: Sequencing was performed on bulk RNA from unsorted whole blood, leaving chains unpaired.

The V and J ends lost 0 bases and 2 bases respectively, with 7 bases between them. Germline V gene sequence: CDR1 SGHTA, CDR2 FQGNSA. This CDR3 spans 14 amino acids. Molecules of cDNA were individually given unique molecular identifiers that were attached to them. TCRdb fed the 5' RACE reads into MiXCR, producing one record per CDR3 protein. The table lists tens of thousands of distinct CDR3 sequences, roughly 9.1% of them singletons, with under 10% in the top ten. This chain uses TRBV7-2 with TRBJ2-5; D not resolved. The specimen was whole blood, collected at baseline. The sequence was obtained from an adult who was a healthcare worker with PCR-confirmed SARS-CoV-2 infection or an uninfected control (not recorded which). CDR3 nucleotides: TGTGCCAGCAGCTTAGCGTGGGTGCAAGAGACCCAGTACTTC. Its protein product is CASSLAWVQETQYF.